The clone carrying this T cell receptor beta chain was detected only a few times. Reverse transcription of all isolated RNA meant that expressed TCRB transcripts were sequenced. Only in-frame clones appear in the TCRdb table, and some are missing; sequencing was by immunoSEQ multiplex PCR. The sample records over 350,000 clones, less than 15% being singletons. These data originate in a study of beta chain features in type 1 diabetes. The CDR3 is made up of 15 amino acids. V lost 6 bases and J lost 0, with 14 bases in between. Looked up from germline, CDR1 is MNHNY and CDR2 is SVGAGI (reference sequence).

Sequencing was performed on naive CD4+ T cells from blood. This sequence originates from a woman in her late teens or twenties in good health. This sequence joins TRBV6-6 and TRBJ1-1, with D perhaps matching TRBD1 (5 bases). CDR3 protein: CASSNRGGMNTEAFF. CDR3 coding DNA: TGTGCCAGCAGCAACCGGGGGGGGATGAACACTGAAGCTTTCTTT.